This paragraph reports one T cell receptor (beta chain). Its antigen is as yet unknown. The data are from a study of shared clonotypes between healthy human individuals. The germline V gene encodes CDR1 KGHSH and CDR2 LQKENI. The V end lost 3 bases, the J end lost 0 bases, and 12 bases lay between the germline ends. This CDR3 region has 16 residues. Study observations and caveats: It was observed that roughly 5.5% of naive CD4 clonotypes were shared across a few donors.

Using immunoSEQ multiplex PCR, the repertoire was profiled, and TCRdb retains in-frame clones only, with some absent. The table records some 380,000 clones, roughly 96% of them present only once. This rearrangement joins TRBV18 to TRBJ2-1; no reliable D call. This sequence originates from a man aged 25-45 years in good health. Sequenced sample: memory CD8+ T cells sorted from blood. The subset denotes: CD45RO+ cells pooled with CCR7-negative TemRA cells. CDR3 in DNA: TGTGCCAGCTCACCCGTTGCATCTAGCTCCTACAATGAGCAGTTCTTC. Translation gives CASSPVASSSYNEQFF.